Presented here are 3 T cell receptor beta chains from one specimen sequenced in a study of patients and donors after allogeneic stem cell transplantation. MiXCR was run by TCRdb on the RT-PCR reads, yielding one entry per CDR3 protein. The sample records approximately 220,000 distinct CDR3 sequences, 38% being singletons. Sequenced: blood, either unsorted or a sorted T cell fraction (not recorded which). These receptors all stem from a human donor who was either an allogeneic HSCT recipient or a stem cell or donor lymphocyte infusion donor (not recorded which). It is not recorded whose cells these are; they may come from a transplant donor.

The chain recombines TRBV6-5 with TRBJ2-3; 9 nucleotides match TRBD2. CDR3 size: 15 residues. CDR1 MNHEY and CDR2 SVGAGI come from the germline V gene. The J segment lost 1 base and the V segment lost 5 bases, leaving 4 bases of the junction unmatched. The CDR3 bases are TGTGCCAGCAGTATTGTAGCGGGGGGCACAGATACGCAGTATTTT. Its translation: CASSIVAGGTDTQYF.

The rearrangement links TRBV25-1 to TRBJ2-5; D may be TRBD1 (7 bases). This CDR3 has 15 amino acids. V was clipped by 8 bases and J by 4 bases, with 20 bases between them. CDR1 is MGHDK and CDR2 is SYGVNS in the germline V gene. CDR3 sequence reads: CASPIQGYGGETQYF. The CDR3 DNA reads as TGTGCCAGCCCTATACAGGGGTACGGGGGAGAGACCCAGTACTTC.

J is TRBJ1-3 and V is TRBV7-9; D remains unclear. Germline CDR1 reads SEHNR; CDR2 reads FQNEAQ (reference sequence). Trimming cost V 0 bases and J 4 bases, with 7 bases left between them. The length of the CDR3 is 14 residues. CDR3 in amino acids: CASSLAGKGNTIYF. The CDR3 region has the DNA TGTGCCAGCAGCTTAGCGGGAAAAGGAAACACCATATATTTT.